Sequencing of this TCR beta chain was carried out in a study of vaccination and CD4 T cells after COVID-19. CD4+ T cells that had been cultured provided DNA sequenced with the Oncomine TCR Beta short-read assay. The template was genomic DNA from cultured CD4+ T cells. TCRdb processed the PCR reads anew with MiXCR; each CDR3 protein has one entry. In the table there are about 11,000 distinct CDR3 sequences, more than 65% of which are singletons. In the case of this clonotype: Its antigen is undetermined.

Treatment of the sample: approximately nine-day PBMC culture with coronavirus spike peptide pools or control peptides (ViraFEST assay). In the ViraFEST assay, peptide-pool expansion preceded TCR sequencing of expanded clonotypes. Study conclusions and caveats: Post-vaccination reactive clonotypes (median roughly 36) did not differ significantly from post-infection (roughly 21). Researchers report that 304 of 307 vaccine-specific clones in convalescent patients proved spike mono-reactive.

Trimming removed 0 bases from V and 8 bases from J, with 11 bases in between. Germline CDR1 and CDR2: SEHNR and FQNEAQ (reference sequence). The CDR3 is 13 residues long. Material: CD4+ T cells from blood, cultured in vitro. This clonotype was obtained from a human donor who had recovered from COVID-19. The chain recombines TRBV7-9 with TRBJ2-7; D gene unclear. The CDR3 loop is CASSLAGAVQQYF. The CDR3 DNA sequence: TGTGCCAGCAGCTTAGCAGGCGCCGTCCAGCAGTACTTC. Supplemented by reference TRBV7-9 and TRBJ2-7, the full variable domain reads DTGVSQNPRHKITKRGQNVTFRCDPISEHNRLYWYRQTLGQGPEFLTYFQNEAQLEKSRLLSDRFSAERPKGSFSTLEIQRTEQGDSAMYLCASSLAGAVQQYFGPGTRLTVT.